This T cell receptor beta chain was obtained from a study of beta chain features in type 1 diabetes. Overall study findings and caveats: VDJ junctions from type 1 diabetes patients carried fewer insertions and larger deletions. Naive, central memory and Treg TCRB repertoires seemed to resemble each other more closely in patients than they did in healthy donors.

The investigators reverse transcribed all of the isolated RNA, so they sequenced expressed TCRB transcripts. The method was immunoSEQ multiplex PCR; TCRdb's version includes in-frame clones alone and lacks a portion of them. The sample holds 350,000 to 450,000 clones, about 15% seen once. To note about this clone: Its antigen is undetermined.

Sample: naive CD4+ T cells from blood. This TCR was recovered from a man under 40 in good health.

CDR3 loop: CATRVGSSGNTIYF. CDR3 DNA: TGTGCCACCCGAGTAGGGAGCTCTGGAAACACCATATATTTT. The V and J genes are TRBV10-3 and TRBJ1-3; D gene unclear. CDR1 ENHRY and CDR2 SYGVKD come from the germline V gene. This CDR3 has 14 residues. V lost 10 bases to trimming and J lost 0 bases, with 13 bases between them.